This T cell receptor (beta chain) was recorded in a study of regulatory T cells in long-lasting Graves disease. About this clonotype itself: Its antigen is currently unknown.

Described time point: newly diagnosed GD, antithyroid drugs for less than 3 months. Extracted RNA from PBMCs served as the source of the TCR library. Whole-study results and caveats: Small sample size may have lowered accuracy.

Germline CDR1 reads LNHDA; CDR2 reads SQIVND (reference sequence). Trimming took off 3 bases at V and 1 base at J, with 9 bases between the two ends. The CDR3 totals 14 residues. The TCR beta library used iRepertoire HTBI primers with Arm-PCR amplification of CDR3. TCRdb independently ran MiXCR on the multiplex PCR reads; one entry per CDR3 protein. The table lists around 500,000 distinct CDR3 sequences, roughly 13% of them singletons. This same sample was also taken into another study, of T cells in Graves' hyperthyroidism and ophthalmopathy.

The sample was peripheral blood mononuclear cells (PBMCs), taken at new diagnosis, from a patient treated with antithyroid drugs. The TCR originated in a man under 40 with Graves disease. The gene calls are TRBV19 and TRBJ1-1; D perhaps matches TRBD1 (5 bases). The chain's CDR3 is CASSMERGNTEAFF. In DNA form, the CDR3 reads TGTGCCAGTAGTATGGAAAGGGGGAACACTGAAGCTTTCTTT.